This T cell receptor beta chain was captured in a study of response to subunit inactivated influenza vaccine. In TCRdb, the RT-PCR reads were re-called with MiXCR into one record per CDR3 protein. This repertoire shows 650,000 to 850,000 distinct CDR3 sequences, over 11% found once; its top ten account for approximately 6.5%. The receptor's source is a man aged 50-60 years who received an inactivated influenza vaccine. This material consisted of PBMCs from blood, taken 14 days before vaccination.

The CDR3 DNA reads as TGTGCCAGCAGCATTGCAGGGACTGCAGATACGCAGTATTTT. Amino acids: CASSIAGTADTQYF. The genes are TRBV7-9 and TRBJ2-3; tentative D call: TRBD2 (6 bases). Trimming shortened V by 5 bases and J by 4 bases, and 13 bases separated the two germline ends. The CDR3 extends over 14 amino acids. The germline gives CDR1 SEHNR, CDR2 FQNEAQ (reference sequence). The variable domain in full, completed from reference TRBV7-9 and TRBJ2-3, reads DTGVSQNPRHKITKRGQNVTFRCDPISEHNRLYWYRQTLGQGPEFLTYFQNEAQLEKSRLLSDRFSAERPKGSFSTLEIQRTEQGDSAMYLCASSIAGTADTQYFGPGTRLTVL.